The sequence of this TCR beta chain was determined in a study of STAT3 mutations in large granular lymphocyte leukemia. Notes on the study in general: Every T-cell large granular lymphocyte leukemia patient had at least one immunodominant TCR beta clonotype.

V was clipped by 7 bases and J by 0 bases; unmatched bases: 8. The CDR3 has 15 residues. Germline loops: CDR1 SNHLY, CDR2 FYNNEI. On this clone: Its antigen is currently unknown.

The assay was immunoSEQ multiplex PCR, and TCRdb's table has in-frame clones only and misses some. The sample yields tens of thousands of clones, about 86% seen once. Sequenced: peripheral blood mononuclear cells. This rearrangement joins TRBV2 to TRBJ1-1; 7 nucleotides align to TRBD1. The source is a man in his sixties with T-cell large granular lymphocyte leukemia. Some clones in this sample may be carry-over from other donors' samples. This CDR3 reads CASTQEGQLNTEAFF. CDR3 nucleotide sequence: TGTGCCAGCACCCAAGAGGGACAGCTGAACACTGAAGCTTTCTTT.